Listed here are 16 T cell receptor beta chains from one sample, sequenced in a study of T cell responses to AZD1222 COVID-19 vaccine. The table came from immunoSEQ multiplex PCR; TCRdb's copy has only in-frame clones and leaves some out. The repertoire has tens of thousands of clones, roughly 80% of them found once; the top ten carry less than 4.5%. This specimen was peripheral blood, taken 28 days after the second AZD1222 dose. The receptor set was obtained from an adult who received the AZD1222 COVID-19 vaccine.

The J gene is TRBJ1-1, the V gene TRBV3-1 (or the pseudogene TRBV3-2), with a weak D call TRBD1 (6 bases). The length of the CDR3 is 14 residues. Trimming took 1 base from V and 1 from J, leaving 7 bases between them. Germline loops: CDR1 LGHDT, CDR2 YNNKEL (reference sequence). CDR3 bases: TGTGCCAGCAGCCAAGCGGACAGGAACACTGAAGCTTTCTTT. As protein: CASSQADRNTEAFF.

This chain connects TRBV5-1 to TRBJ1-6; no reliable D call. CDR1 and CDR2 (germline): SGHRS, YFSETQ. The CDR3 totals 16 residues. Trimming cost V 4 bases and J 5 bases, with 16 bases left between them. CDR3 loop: CASSIGRLLHNSPLHF. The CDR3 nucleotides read TGCGCCAGCAGCATTGGACGACTCCTCCATAATTCACCCCTCCACTTT.

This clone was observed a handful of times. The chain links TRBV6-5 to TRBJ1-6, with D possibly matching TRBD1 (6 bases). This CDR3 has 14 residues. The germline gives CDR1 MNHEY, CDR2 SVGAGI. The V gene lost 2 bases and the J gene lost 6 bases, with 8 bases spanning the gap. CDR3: CASSYLDSNSPLHF. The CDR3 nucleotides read TGTGCCAGCAGTTACCTGGACAGTAATTCACCCCTCCACTTT.

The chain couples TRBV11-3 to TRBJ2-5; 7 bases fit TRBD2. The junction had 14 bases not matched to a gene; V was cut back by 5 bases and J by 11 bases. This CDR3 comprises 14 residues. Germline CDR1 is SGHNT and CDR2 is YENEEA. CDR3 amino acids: CASSPQVERGLQYF. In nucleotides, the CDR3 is TGTGCCAGCAGCCCCCAGGTGGAGCGGGGCCTACAGTACTTC.

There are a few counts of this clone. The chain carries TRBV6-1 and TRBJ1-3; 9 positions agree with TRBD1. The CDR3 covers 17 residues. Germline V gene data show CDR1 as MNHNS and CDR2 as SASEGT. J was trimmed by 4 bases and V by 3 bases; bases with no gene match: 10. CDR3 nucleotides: TGTGCCAGCAGTGATGGAACCGGGACAGGGACCGGAAACACCATATATTTT. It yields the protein CASSDGTGTGTGNTIYF.

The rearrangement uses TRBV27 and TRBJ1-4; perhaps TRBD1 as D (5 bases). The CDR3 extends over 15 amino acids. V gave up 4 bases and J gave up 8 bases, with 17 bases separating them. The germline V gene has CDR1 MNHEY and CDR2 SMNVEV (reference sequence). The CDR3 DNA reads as TGTGCCAGCAGTTCCTCTCAGGGTTGGTCGGAAAAACTGTTTTTT. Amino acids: CASSSSQGWSEKLFF.

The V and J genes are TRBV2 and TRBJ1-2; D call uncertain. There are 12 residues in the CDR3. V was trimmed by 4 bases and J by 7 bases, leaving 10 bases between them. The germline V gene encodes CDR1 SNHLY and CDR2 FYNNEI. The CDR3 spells CASSGDTFGYTF. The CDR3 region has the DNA TGTGCCAGCAGTGGTGACACCTTTGGCTACACCTTC.

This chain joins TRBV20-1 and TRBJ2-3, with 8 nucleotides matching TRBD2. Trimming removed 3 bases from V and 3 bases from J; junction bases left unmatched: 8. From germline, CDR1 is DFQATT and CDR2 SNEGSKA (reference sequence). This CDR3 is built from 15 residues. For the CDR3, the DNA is TGCAGTGCTAGTCAGCCGGGACTAGGGACAGATACGCAGTATTTT. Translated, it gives CSASQPGLGTDTQYF.

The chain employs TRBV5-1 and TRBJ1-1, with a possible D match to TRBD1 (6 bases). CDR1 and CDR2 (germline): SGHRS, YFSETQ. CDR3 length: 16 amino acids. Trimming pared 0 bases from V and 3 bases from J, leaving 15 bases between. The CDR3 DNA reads TGCGCCAGCAGCTTGGATGGGTCGTCAGGGGACACTGAAGCTTTCTTT. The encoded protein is CASSLDGSSGDTEAFF.

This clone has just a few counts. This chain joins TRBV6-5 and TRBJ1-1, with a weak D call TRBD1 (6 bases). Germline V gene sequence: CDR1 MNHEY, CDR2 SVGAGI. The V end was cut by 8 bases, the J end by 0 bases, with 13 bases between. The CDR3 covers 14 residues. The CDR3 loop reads CASAREGVNTEAFF. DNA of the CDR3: TGTGCCAGCGCTCGGGAGGGGGTGAACACTGAAGCTTTCTTT.

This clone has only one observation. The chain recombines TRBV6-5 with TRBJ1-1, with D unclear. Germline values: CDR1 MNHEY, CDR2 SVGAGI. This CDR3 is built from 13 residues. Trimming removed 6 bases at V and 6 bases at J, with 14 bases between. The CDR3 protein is CASSLRGIPEAFF. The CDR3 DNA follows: TGTGCCAGCAGCCTACGCGGCATACCTGAAGCTTTCTTT.

DNA for the CDR3: TGTGCCAGTAGTGGAAGCGGCCAAGAGACCCAGTACTTC. It specifies CASSGSGQETQYF. V gene TRBV19 combines with J gene TRBJ2-5; a possible D gene is TRBD2 (5 bases). Germline loops: CDR1 LNHDA, CDR2 SQIVND (reference sequence). V dropped 5 bases and J dropped 1 base, with 8 bases sitting between them. The CDR3 contains 13 residues.

This chain's CDR3 is CASTTGQRNQPQHF. The DNA for the CDR3 is TGTGCCAGCACTACGGGACAGCGCAATCAGCCCCAGCATTTT. The chain has TRBV28 and TRBJ1-5; 7 bases align to TRBD1. This CDR3 has 14 amino acids. Germline CDR1 reads MDHEN; CDR2 reads SYDVKM. With 7 bases clipped from V and 2 bases from J, the junction kept 5 bases outside the gene matches.

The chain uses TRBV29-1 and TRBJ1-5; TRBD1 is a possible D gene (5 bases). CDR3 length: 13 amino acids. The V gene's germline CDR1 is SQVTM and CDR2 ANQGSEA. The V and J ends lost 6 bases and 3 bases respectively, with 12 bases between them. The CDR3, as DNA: TGCAGCGTGACAGACAGCCTCAATCAGCCCCAGCATTTT. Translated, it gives CSVTDSLNQPQHF. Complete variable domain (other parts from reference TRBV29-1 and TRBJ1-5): SAVISQKPSRDICQRGTSLTIQCQVDSQVTMMFWYRQQPGQSLTLIATANQGSEATYESGFVIDKFPISRPNLTFSTLTVSNMSPEDSSIYLCSVTDSLNQPQHFGDGTRLSIL.

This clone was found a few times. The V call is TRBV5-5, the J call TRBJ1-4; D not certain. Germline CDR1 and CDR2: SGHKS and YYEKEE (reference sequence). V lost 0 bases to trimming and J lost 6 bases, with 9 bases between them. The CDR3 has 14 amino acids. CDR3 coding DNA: TGTGCCAGCAGCTTGGGCTTTTCGGATGAAAAACTGTTTTTT. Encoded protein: CASSLGFSDEKLFF.

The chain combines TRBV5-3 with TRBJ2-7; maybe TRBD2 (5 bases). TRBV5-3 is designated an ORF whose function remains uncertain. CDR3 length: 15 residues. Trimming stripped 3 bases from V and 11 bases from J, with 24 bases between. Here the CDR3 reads CARSCPGIHFPVEYF. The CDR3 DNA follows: TGTGCCAGAAGCTGCCCGGGAATCCACTTTCCCGTGGAGTACTTC.